These 32 T cell receptor beta chains were all obtained from the same sample, sequenced in a study of brain metastases from non-small cell lung cancer. Sequenced by immunoSEQ multiplex PCR; TCRdb stores in-frame clones only, minus some. The sample lists 14,000 to 15,000 clones; approximately 83% were seen once. The sequencing sample was made of primary lung tumor tissue. These receptors all stem from a donor at least 40 years old with non-small cell lung cancer.

This chain connects TRBV4-1 to TRBJ2-1, with 7 bases matching TRBD1. The V and J ends lost 5 bases and 8 bases, in that order; junction bases with no gene match: 9. CDR3 size: 14 residues. Germline CDR1 is MGHRA and CDR2 is YSYEKL. The CDR3, as DNA: TGCGCCAGCAGCGAAGGGACAGTTCGAGATGAGCAGTTCTTC. It encodes CASSEGTVRDEQFF.

The V call is TRBV21-1, the J call TRBJ2-3. TRBV21-1 is a listed pseudogene. This CDR3 has 17 amino acids. CDR3 nucleotides: TGTGCCAGCAGCAAAGTTAGGACGTTCCTCTTCCCCGATACGCAGTATTTT. This encodes CASSKVRTFLFPDTQYF.

The chain uses TRBV9 and TRBJ2-1; no firm D call. The CDR3 covers 14 residues. Germline V gene sequence: CDR1 SGDLS, CDR2 YYNGEE. V lost 0 bases to trimming and J lost 4 bases, with 8 bases between them. DNA for the CDR3: TGTGCCAGCAGCGTAGGGTACGATTACAATGAGCAGTTCTTC. This gives the protein CASSVGYDYNEQFF.

The count of this clone is one. At one of its ends the junction is not consistent with the germline gene, which may arise from a read error. This chain links TRBV6-2 or TRBV6-3 with TRBJ2-2; TRBD1 agrees at 8 bases. This CDR3 is 15 amino acids long. Germline V gives CDR1 MNHEY, CDR2 SVGEGT. The CDR3 DNA sequence: TGTGCCAGCAGCCGGGGACAGGCGAACATCGGGGAGCTGTTTTTT. It codes for CASSRGQANIGELFF.

V gene TRBV30 combines with J gene TRBJ1-2; the D is unclear. The CDR3 length is 18 residues. V lost 0 bases, J lost 0 bases, and 20 bases lay in between. Germline V CDR1 and CDR2: GTSNPN, SVGIG (reference sequence). CDR3: CAWSVLSGRLGTNYGYTF. CDR3 DNA sequence: TGTGCCTGGAGTGTACTCTCTGGCAGGTTGGGTACTAACTATGGCTACACCTTC.

V and J are TRBV5-4 and TRBJ2-5; a possible D gene is TRBD1 (6 bases). CDR3 length: 12 amino acids. The V gene lost 7 bases and the J gene lost 2 bases, with 9 bases spanning the gap. Germline V CDR1 and CDR2: SGHNT, YYREEE (reference sequence). Here the CDR3 DNA reads TGTGCCAGCGGCCAGGGGCAAGAGACCCAGTACTTC. Translated, it gives CASGQGQETQYF.

The genes are TRBV5-6 and TRBJ1-4, with a weak D call TRBD1 (5 bases). The CDR3 is 15 residues long. Germline V CDR1 and CDR2: SGHDT, YYEEEE. The V end was cut by 1 base, the J end by 8 bases, with 15 bases between. In DNA, the CDR3 is TGTGCCAGCAGCTTGTGGAAGGGGAGGAAGGAAAAACTGTTTTTT. Translating gives CASSLWKGRKEKLFF.

Of note for this clone: The junction shows a germline mismatch at one end, possibly a read error. The chain combines TRBV7-9 with TRBJ1-5, with a possible D match to TRBD1 (6 bases). Germline CDR1 is SEHNR and CDR2 is FQNEAQ (reference sequence). This CDR3 is built from 17 residues. CDR3 coding DNA: TGTACCAGCAGCTCCCGTCACAGGGCTATTAGCAATCAGCCCCAGCATTTT. It yields the protein CTSSSRHRAISNQPQHF.

The chain links TRBV7-3 to TRBJ2-5; TRBD2 matches 8 bases. Germline V CDR1 and CDR2: SGHTA, FQGTGA. The CDR3 has 17 amino acids. The junction had 16 bases not matched to a gene; V was cut back by 5 bases and J by 5 bases. The CDR3 nucleotides read TGTGCCAGCAGCCCCGGACTAGCCTCATTCCCCCTGGAGACCCAGTACTTC. It translates to CASSPGLASFPLETQYF.

This clone was picked up a small number of times. The V and J genes are TRBV5-1 and TRBJ2-2, with D perhaps assigned TRBD1 or TRBD2 (6 bases each). The CDR3 spans 15 residues. Germline CDR1 reads SGHRS; CDR2 reads YFSETQ. V was shortened by 4 bases and J by 6 bases, with 16 bases between the two germline ends. The CDR3 reads CASSQRGETSGELFF. The CDR3 DNA follows: TGCGCCAGCAGCCAGAGGGGGGAAACGTCCGGGGAGCTGTTTTTT.

This chain joins TRBV7-9 and TRBJ1-1, with 7 bases aligning to TRBD1. The CDR3 contains 17 residues. CDR1 and CDR2 (germline): SEHNR, FQNEAQ (reference sequence). The junction had 14 bases not matched to a gene; V was cut back by 3 bases and J by 4 bases. The CDR3 coding sequence is TGTGCCAGCAGCTTTCGGCTACAACAGGGGTTCGGCACTGAAGCTTTCTTT. It translates to CASSFRLQQGFGTEAFF.

J is TRBJ2-1 and V is TRBV24-1; D is undetermined. CDR3 size: 14 residues. The germline V and J ends were trimmed by 3 bases and 9 bases, with 14 bases remaining between them. Per germline, CDR1 KGHDR and CDR2 SFDVKD. CDR3 protein: CATSDPSRYGEQFF. The DNA for the CDR3 is TGTGCCACCAGTGATCCCTCAAGATACGGTGAGCAGTTCTTC.

The J gene is TRBJ2-5, the V gene TRBV5-4, with D tentatively TRBD1 (6 bases). This CDR3 contains 14 residues. Deletions cut 4 bases from V and 1 base from J, with 11 bases between. CDR1 and CDR2 from the germline V gene are SGHNT and YYREEE (reference sequence). The CDR3 nucleotides are TGTGCCAGCAGCCAACAGGGATCCCAAGAGACCCAGTACTTC. Translated, it gives CASSQQGSQETQYF.

V gene TRBV5-6 combines with J gene TRBJ2-2; D is ambiguous. Per germline, CDR1 SGHDT and CDR2 YYEEEE. With 2 bases removed from V and 0 bases from J, the gap between germline ends came to 5 bases. The CDR3 runs 14 residues. The DNA for the CDR3 is TGTGCCAGCAGCTTCCCCTCGAACACCGGGGAGCTGTTTTTT. Translating it yields CASSFPSNTGELFF.

The rearrangement links TRBV12-3 or TRBV12-4 to TRBJ2-7; D might be TRBD2 (5 bases). The CDR3 length is 12 residues. V dropped 1 base and J dropped 9 bases, with 10 bases sitting between them. The chain's CDR3 is CASSLGGPRQYF. DNA for the CDR3: TGTGCCAGCAGTTTAGGAGGGCCCCGGCAGTACTTC.

This sequence joins TRBV7-2 and TRBJ2-5, with 11 bases fitting TRBD2. V shed 5 bases and J 3 bases; nucleotides not matched to a gene: 8. The CDR3 is made up of 16 amino acids. The germline V gene encodes CDR1 SGHTA and CDR2 FQGNSA. CDR3 loop: CASSAALSGGEETQYF. The CDR3 bases are TGTGCCAGCAGCGCGGCACTTAGCGGGGGGGAAGAGACCCAGTACTTC.

The chain is built from TRBV11-1 and TRBJ1-6; 9 bases fit TRBD1. Unmatched junction bases numbered 9, after V lost 5 bases and J lost 7 bases. CDR3 length: 16 residues. Germline V lookup: CDR1 SGHAT, CDR2 FQDESV (reference sequence). CDR3 region: CASSPRGQGVNSPLHF. The CDR3 nucleotides read TGTGCCAGCAGCCCACGGGGACAGGGAGTAAATTCACCCCTCCACTTT.

This chain links TRBV9 with TRBJ1-6; 7 positions agree with TRBD1. V lost 3 bases to trimming and J lost 9 bases; unmatched junction nucleotides: 9. The CDR3 consists of 15 residues. Germline V gene sequence: CDR1 SGDLS, CDR2 YYNGEE. The CDR3 DNA follows: TGTGCCAGCAGCGCCGCACAGGGGATGGTTTCACCCCTCCACTTT. It specifies CASSAAQGMVSPLHF.

This clone was seen more than once but under ten times. V is TRBV30 and J is TRBJ1-5; D not resolved. Germline V gene data show CDR1 as GTSNPN and CDR2 as SVGIG (reference sequence). V was shortened by 2 bases and J by 0 bases, with 8 bases between the two germline ends. The CDR3 covers 14 residues. The CDR3 DNA is TGTGCCTGGAGTACGGGGAATAGCAATCAGCCCCAGCATTTT. This gives the protein CAWSTGNSNQPQHF.

V and J are TRBV2 and TRBJ2-5; a weak D match, TRBD1 (6 bases). The J call may be in error: the DNA end matches TRBJ2-7 better. The CDR3 has 12 residues. In germline, CDR1 is SNHLY, CDR2 FYNNEI. CDR3 residues: CASSLTGNEQYF. DNA of the CDR3: TGTGCCAGCAGTTTAACAGGGAACGAGCAGTACTTC.

Comment on this clone: Other nucleotide sequences in the sample specify the same CDR3. The chain employs TRBV4-3 and TRBJ1-2, with 8 positions matching TRBD1. The CDR3 consists of 15 residues. Germline loops: CDR1 LGHNA, CDR2 YSLEER. V dropped 1 base and J dropped 4; count of bases not matched to a gene: 5. As DNA, the CDR3 is TGCGCCAGCAGCCAAGGAGCAGGGGGCGGCTATGGCTACACCTTC. Its protein is CASSQGAGGGYGYTF.

This clone was counted a few times. V usage is TRBV5-3 and J usage is TRBJ2-7, with a possible D match to TRBD2 (5 bases). TRBV5-3 has ORF status, its function being uncertain. This CDR3 is 16 amino acids long. V lost 4 bases and J 1 base, leaving 18 bases between the germline ends. The CDR3 loop reads CARSLVVSGLSYEQYV. Written as DNA, the CDR3 is TGTGCCAGAAGCCTTGTAGTCAGCGGCCTATCCTACGAGCAGTACGTC.

The chain links TRBV24-1 to TRBJ1-2; 8 bases are shared with TRBD1. The CDR3 runs 14 residues. CDR1 and CDR2 from the germline V gene are KGHDR and SFDVKD. V shed 2 bases and J 3 bases; nucleotides not matched to a gene: 1. This chain's CDR3 is CATSDWDRYYGYTF. DNA for the CDR3: TGTGCCACCAGTGATTGGGACAGGTACTATGGCTACACCTTC.

As DNA, the CDR3 is TGTGCCATCAGTGCCTCGGGGAGCAATCAGCCCCAGCATTTT. It yields the protein CAISASGSNQPQHF. The V gene is TRBV10-3, the J gene TRBJ1-5; D unresolved. Trimming removed 4 bases from V and 1 base from J, with 8 bases in between. Germline lookup yields CDR1 ENHRY and CDR2 SYGVKD. The CDR3 sequence is 14 residues long.

The chain combines TRBV15 with TRBJ2-7; D is ambiguous. V was pared by 5 bases and J by 4 bases, with 12 bases between. This CDR3 has 13 amino acids. Germline V gives CDR1 LNHNV, CDR2 YYDKDF (reference sequence). CDR3 sequence: CATSVEQRYEQYF. CDR3 coding DNA: TGTGCCACCAGCGTGGAACAGCGATACGAGCAGTACTTC. Based on the CDR3 plus reference TRBV15 and TRBJ2-7, the full variable domain is DAMVIQNPRYQVTQFGKPVTLSCSQTLNHNVMYWYQQKSSQAPKLLFHYYDKDFNNEADTPDNFQSRRPNTSFCFLDIRSPGLGDTAMYLCATSVEQRYEQYFGPGTRLTVT.

The chain is built from TRBV6-6 and TRBJ2-2; no clear D gene. Germline lookup yields CDR1 MNHNY and CDR2 SVGAGI (reference sequence). V was clipped by 2 bases and J by 6 bases, with 10 bases between them. CDR3 length: 14 amino acids. The CDR3 spells CASSYDTIAGELFF. The CDR3 nucleotides are TGTGCCAGCAGTTACGATACAATCGCCGGGGAGCTGTTTTTT.

The CDR3 nucleotides read TGTGCCAGCAGCTTAGGGCAGGGCGATGGCTACACCTTC. Translating gives CASSLGQGDGYTF. V and J are TRBV7-9 and TRBJ1-2, with D tentatively TRBD1 (5 bases). V was shortened by 1 base and J by 6 bases, with 9 bases between the two germline ends. Germline V CDR1 and CDR2: SEHNR, FQNEAQ (reference sequence). The CDR3 covers 13 residues. The whole variable domain, remainder taken from reference TRBV7-9 and TRBJ1-2, is DTGVSQNPRHKITKRGQNVTFRCDPISEHNRLYWYRQTLGQGPEFLTYFQNEAQLEKSRLLSDRFSAERPKGSFSTLEIQRTEQGDSAMYLCASSLGQGDGYTFGSGTRLTVV.

The V gene is TRBV5-4, the J gene TRBJ1-1; D is ambiguous. Trimming shortened V by 3 bases and J by 4 bases, and 4 bases separated the two germline ends. Germline-derived CDR1 and CDR2 are SGHNT and YYREEE (reference sequence). This CDR3 contains 11 residues. The CDR3 DNA reads TGTGCCAGCAGCTCCTTCACTGAAGCTTTCTTT. Its protein product is CASSSFTEAFF.

The chain is built from TRBV7-2 and TRBJ1-6; TRBD1 aligns across 8 bases. The CDR3 is made up of 15 amino acids. CDR1 and CDR2 (germline): SGHTA, FQGNSA. V lost 3 bases to trimming and J lost 6 bases; unmatched junction nucleotides: 4. The CDR3 sequence: CASSLADRANSPLHF. The CDR3, as DNA: TGTGCCAGCAGCTTGGCGGACAGGGCTAATTCACCCCTCCACTTT. The entire variable domain, with the rest obtained from reference TRBV7-2 and TRBJ1-6, is as follows: GAGVSQSPSNKVTEKGKDVELRCDPISGHTALYWYRQSLGQGLEFLIYFQGNSAPDKSGLPSDRFSAERTGGSVSTLTIQRTQQEDSAVYLCASSLADRANSPLHFGNGTRLTVT.

J is TRBJ1-1 and V is TRBV6-1; D remains ambiguous. CDR3 length equals 13 residues. Trimming pared 2 bases from V and 1 base from J, leaving 5 bases between. Germline V gene data show CDR1 as MNHNS and CDR2 as SASEGT. The CDR3 loop reads CASSEFRNTEAFF. CDR3 nucleotides: TGTGCCAGCAGTGAATTTAGGAACACTGAAGCTTTCTTT.

The chain recombines TRBV24-1 with TRBJ2-1; a possible D gene is TRBD2 (6 bases). The germline V gene encodes CDR1 KGHDR and CDR2 SFDVKD. Trimming stripped 3 bases from V and 6 bases from J, with 17 bases between. This CDR3 has 16 residues. In nucleotides, the CDR3 is TGTGCCACCAGTGATGGGGGGTCCGGGCGTCGCAATGAGCAGTTCTTC. This translates into CATSDGGSGRRNEQFF.

This clone was recorded a few times. The chain carries TRBV4-3 and TRBJ1-2; 9 positions match TRBD1. The germline gives CDR1 LGHNA, CDR2 YSLEER. The V gene end was trimmed by 3 bases and the J gene end by 3 bases; junction bases not matched to a gene: 8. The length of the CDR3 is 16 residues. For the CDR3, the DNA is TGCGCCAGCAGCCAGGAACCGACAGGGGGGGACTATGGCTACACCTTC. The encoded protein is CASSQEPTGGDYGYTF.